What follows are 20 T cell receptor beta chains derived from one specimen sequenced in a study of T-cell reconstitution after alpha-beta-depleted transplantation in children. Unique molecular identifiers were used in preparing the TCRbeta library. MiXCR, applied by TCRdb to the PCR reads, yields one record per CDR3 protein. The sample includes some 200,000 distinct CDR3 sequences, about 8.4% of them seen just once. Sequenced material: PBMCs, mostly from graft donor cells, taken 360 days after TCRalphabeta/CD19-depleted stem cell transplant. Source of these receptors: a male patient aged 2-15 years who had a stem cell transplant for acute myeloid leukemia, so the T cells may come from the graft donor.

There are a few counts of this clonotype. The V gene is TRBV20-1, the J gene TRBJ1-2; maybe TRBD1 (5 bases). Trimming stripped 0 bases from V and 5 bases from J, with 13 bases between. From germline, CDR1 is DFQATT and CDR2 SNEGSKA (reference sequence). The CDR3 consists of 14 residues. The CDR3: CSARDSRAPYGYTF. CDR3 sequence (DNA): TGCAGTGCTAGAGATAGCAGGGCCCCGTATGGCTACACCTTC.

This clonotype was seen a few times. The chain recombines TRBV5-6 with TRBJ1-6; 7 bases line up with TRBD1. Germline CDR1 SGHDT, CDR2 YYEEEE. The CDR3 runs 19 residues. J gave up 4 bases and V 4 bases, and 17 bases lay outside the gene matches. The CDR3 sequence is CASSADRASGRAYNSPLHF. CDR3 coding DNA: TGTGCCAGCAGCGCCGACAGGGCCTCAGGGAGAGCTTATAATTCACCCCTCCACTTT.

In nucleotides, the CDR3 is TGTGCCACCAGCAGAGTGCAGGGGGACAGACTATACTATGGCTACACCTTC. It encodes CATSRVQGDRLYYGYTF. The chain carries TRBV15 and TRBJ1-2; TRBD1 matches 7 bases. Trimming took 1 base from V and 3 from J; bases not matched to a gene: 11. The CDR3 spans 17 residues. The germline V gene encodes CDR1 LNHNV and CDR2 YYDKDF (reference sequence).

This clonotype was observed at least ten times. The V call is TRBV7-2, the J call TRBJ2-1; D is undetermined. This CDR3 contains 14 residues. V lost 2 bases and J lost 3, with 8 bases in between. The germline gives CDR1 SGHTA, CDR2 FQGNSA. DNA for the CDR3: TGTGCCAGCAGCTTACGGATCCGCTACAATGAGCAGTTCTTC. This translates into CASSLRIRYNEQFF.

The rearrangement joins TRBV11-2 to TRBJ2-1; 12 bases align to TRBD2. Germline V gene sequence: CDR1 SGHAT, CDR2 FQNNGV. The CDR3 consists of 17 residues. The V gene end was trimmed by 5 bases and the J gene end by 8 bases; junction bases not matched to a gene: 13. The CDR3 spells CASSPRLAGARGYEQFF. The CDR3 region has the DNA TGTGCCAGCAGCCCCCGACTAGCGGGAGCAAGGGGATATGAGCAGTTCTTC.

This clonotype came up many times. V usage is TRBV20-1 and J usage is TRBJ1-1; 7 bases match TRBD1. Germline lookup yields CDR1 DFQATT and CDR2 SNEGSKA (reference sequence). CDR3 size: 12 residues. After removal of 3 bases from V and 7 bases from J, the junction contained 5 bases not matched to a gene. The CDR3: CSASRDRVEAFF. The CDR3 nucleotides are TGCAGTGCTAGCCGAGACAGGGTTGAAGCTTTCTTT.

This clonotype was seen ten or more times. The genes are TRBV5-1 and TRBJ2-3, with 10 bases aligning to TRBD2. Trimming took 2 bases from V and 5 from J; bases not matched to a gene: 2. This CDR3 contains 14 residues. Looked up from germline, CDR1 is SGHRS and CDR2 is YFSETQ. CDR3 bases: TGCGCCAGCAGCTTAGCTAGCGGGGGAGATACGCAGTATTTT. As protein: CASSLASGGDTQYF. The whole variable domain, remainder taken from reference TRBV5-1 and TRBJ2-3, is KAGVTQTPRYLIKTRGQQVTLSCSPISGHRSVSWYQQTPGQGLQFLFEYFSETQRNKGNFPGRFSGRQFSNSRSEMNVSTLELGDSALYLCASSLASGGDTQYFGPGTRLTVL.

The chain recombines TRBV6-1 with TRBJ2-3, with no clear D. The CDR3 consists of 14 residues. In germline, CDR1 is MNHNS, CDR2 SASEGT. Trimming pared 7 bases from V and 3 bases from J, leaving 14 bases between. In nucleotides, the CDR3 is TGTGCCAGCATCCCAGGACCCCAAACAGATACGCAGTATTTT. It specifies CASIPGPQTDTQYF.

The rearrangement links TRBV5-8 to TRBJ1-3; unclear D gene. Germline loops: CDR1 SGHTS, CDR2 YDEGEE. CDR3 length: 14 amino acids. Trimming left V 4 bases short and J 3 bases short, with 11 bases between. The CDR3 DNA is TGTGCCAGCAGCCGTAGGGAGGATGGAAACACCATATATTTT. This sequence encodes CASSRREDGNTIYF.

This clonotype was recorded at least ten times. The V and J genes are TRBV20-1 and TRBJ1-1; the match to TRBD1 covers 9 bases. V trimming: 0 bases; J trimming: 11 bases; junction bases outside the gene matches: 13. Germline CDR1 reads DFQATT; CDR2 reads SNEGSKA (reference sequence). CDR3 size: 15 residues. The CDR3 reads CSAREDRGSFKDAFF. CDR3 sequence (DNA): TGCAGTGCTAGAGAGGACAGGGGTAGCTTTAAGGACGCTTTCTTT.

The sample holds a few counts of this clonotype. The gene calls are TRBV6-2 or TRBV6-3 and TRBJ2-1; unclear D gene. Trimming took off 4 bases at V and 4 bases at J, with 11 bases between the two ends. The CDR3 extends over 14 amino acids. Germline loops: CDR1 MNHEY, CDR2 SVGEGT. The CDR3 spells CASSFRDKYNEQFF. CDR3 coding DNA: TGTGCCAGCAGTTTTAGAGACAAGTACAATGAGCAGTTCTTC.

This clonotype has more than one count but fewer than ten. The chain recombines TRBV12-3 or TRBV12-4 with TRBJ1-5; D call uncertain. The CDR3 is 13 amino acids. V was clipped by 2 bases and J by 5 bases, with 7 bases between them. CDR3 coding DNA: TGTGCCAGCAGTTTACTGGGATATCAGCCCCAGCATTTT. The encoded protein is CASSLLGYQPQHF.

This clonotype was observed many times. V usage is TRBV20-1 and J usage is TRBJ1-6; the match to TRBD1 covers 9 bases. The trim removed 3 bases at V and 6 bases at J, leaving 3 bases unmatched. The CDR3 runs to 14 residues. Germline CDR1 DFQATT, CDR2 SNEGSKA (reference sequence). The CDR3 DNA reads TGCAGTGCTAGCTTGACAGGGGGTAATTCACCCCTCCACTTT. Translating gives CSASLTGGNSPLHF.

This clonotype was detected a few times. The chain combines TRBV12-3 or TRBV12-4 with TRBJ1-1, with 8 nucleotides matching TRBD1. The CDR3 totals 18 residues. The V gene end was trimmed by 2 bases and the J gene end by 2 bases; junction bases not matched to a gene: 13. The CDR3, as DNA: TGTGCCAGCAGTTTACCTACACTAGGACAGGGCCCCAACACTGAAGCTTTCTTT. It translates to CASSLPTLGQGPNTEAFF.

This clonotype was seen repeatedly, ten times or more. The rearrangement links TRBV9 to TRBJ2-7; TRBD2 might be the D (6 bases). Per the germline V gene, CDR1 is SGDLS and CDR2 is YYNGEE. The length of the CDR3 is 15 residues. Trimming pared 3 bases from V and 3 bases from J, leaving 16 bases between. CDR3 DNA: TGTGCCAGCAGCGCGGAGGGAGCTCGTGGCTACGAGCAGTACTTC. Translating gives CASSAEGARGYEQYF.

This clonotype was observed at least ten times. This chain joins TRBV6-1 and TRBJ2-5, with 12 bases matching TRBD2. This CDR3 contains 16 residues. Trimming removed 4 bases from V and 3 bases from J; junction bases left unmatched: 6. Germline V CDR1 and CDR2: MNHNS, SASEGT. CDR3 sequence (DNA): TGTGCCAGCAGTGCCGGACTAGCGGGGACAAAAGAGACCCAGTACTTC. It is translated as CASSAGLAGTKETQYF.

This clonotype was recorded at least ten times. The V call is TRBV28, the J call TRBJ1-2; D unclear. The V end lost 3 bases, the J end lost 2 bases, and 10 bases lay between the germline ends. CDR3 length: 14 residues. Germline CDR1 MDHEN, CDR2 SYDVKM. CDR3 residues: CASSFSDRNYGYTF. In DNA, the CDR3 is TGTGCCAGCAGTTTTTCGGACCGAAACTATGGCTACACCTTC.

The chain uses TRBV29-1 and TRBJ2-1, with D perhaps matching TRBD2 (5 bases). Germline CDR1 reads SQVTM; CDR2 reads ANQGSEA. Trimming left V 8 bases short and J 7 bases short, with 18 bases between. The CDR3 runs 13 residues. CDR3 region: CSIAWVAPNEQFF. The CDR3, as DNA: TGCAGCATAGCCTGGGTAGCGCCTAATGAGCAGTTCTTC.

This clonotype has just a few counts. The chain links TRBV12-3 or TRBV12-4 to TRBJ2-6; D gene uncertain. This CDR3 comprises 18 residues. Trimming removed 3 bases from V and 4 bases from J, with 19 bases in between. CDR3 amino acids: CASSFGSIGYPGANVLTF. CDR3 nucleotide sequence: TGTGCCAGCAGTTTTGGCAGTATTGGATATCCGGGGGCCAACGTCCTGACTTTC.

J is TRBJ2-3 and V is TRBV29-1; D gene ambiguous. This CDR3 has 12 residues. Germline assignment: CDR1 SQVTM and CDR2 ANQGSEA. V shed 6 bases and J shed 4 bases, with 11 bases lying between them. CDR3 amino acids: CSVGSLADTQYF. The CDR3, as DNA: TGCAGCGTCGGTAGTTTGGCAGATACGCAGTATTTT.